This T cell receptor (beta chain) was recorded in a study of blood T cell repertoires in COVID-19. Study at large: The United States, Italy and Spain provided the acute and convalescent COVID-19 samples. The cDNA or gDNA used as material had been derived from T cells, B-cell-depleted T cells, or PBMCs.

Germline values: CDR1 SGHRS, CDR2 YFSETQ. CDR3 length equals 15 residues. Germline trimming cut 0 bases from V and 5 bases from J; bases unmatched to any gene: 6. The authors' processing: Amplification of reference gene primers provided the estimated nucleated cell counts. The repertoire was sequenced with immunoSEQ multiplex PCR; TCRdb's copy has only in-frame clones and lacks some. V and J calls and clone size are given by that table; D and trimming were obtained from the DNA. The sample includes about 90,000 clones, around four fifths of them seen just once. The receptor comes from a woman in her 70s with active or convalescent COVID-19. The material sequenced was peripheral blood. The chain links TRBV5-1 to TRBJ1-1, with 8 bases lining up with TRBD1. CDR3 residues: CASSLAGQAQTEAFF. DNA for the CDR3: TGCGCCAGCAGCTTGGCGGGACAGGCCCAAACTGAAGCTTTCTTT.